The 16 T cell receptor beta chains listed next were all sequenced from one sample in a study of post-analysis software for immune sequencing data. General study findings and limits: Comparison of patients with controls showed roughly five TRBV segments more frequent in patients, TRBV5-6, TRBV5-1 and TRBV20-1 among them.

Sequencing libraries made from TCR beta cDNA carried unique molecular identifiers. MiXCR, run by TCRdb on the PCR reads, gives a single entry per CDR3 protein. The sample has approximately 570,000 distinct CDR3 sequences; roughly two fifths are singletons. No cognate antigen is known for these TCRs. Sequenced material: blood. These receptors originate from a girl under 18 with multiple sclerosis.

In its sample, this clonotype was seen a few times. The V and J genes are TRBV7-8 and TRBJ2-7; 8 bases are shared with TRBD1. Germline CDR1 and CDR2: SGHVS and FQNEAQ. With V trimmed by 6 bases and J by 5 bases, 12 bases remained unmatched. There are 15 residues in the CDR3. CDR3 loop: CASRLSGQGYHEQYF. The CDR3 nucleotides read TGTGCCAGCAGACTATCCGGACAGGGCTACCACGAGCAGTACTTC.

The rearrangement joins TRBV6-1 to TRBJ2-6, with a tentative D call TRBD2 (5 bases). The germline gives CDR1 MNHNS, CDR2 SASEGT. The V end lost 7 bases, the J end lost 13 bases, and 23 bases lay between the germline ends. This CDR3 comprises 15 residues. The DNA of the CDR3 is TGTGCCAGCACCGCAGAGGGAACCCCTGTCAGTGTCCTGACTTTC. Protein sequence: CASTAEGTPVSVLTF.

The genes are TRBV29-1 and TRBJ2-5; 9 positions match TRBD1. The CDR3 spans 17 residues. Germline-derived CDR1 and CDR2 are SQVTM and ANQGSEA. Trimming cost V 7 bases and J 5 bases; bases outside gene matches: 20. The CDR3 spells CSARPRTGVRSGETQYF. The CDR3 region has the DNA TGCAGCGCCCGACCCAGGACAGGGGTCCGAAGTGGCGAGACCCAGTACTTC.

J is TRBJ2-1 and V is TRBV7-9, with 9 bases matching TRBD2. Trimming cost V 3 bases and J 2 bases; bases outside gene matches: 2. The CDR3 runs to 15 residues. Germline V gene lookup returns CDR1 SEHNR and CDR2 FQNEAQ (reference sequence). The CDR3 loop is CASSFRGRAYNEQFF. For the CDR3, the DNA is TGTGCCAGCAGCTTCCGCGGGAGGGCCTACAATGAGCAGTTCTTC.

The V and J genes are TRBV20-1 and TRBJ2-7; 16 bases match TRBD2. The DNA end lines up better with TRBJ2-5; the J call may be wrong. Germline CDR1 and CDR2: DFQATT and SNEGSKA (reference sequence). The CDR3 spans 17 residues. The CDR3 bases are TGCAGTGCCCCGGGACTAGCGGGAGGGCGTGGTTTGGAGACCCAGTACTTC. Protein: CSAPGLAGGRGLETQYF.

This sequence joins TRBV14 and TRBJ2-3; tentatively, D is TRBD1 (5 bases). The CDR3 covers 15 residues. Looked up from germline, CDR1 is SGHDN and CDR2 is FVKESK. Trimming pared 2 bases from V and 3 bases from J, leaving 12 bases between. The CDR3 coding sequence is TGTGCCAGCAGCCAACTCAGGGCTGGAACAGATACGCAGTATTTT. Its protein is CASSQLRAGTDTQYF. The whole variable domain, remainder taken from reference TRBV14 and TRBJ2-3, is EAGVTQFPSHSVIEKGQTVTLRCDPISGHDNLYWYRRVMGKEIKFLLHFVKESKQDESGMPNNRFLAERTGGTYSTLKVQPAELEDSGVYFCASSQLRAGTDTQYFGPGTRLTVL.

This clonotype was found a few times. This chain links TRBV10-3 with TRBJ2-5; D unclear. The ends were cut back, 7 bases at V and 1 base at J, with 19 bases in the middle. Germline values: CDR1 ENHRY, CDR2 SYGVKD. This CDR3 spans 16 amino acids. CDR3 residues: CAIINTPTTFQETQYF. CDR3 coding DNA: TGTGCCATCATTAATACGCCCACTACCTTCCAAGAGACCCAGTACTTC.

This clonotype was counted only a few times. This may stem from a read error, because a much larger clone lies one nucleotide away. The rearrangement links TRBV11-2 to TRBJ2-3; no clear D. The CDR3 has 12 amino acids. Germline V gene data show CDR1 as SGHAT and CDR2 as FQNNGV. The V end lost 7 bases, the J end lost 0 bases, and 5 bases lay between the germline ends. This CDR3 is CASTSSTDTQYF. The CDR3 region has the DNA TGTGCCAGCACCTCTAGCACAGATACGCAGTATTTT.

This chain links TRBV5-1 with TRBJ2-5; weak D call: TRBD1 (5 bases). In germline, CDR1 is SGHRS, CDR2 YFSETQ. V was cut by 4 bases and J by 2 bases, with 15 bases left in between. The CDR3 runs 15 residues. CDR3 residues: CASSQGAGRQETQYF. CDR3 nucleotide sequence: TGCGCCAGCAGCCAAGGGGCAGGACGACAAGAGACCCAGTACTTC.

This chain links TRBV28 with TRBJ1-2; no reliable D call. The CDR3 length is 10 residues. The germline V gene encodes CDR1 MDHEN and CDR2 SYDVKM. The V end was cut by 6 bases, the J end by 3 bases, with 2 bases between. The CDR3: CASRDYGYTF. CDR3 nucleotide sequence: TGTGCCAGCAGAGACTATGGCTACACCTTC.

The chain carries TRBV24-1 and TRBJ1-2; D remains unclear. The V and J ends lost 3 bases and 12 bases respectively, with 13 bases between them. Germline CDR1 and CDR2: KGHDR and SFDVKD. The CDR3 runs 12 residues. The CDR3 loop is CATSDLLARHTF. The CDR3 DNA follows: TGTGCCACCAGTGATCTACTAGCCCGGCACACCTTC.

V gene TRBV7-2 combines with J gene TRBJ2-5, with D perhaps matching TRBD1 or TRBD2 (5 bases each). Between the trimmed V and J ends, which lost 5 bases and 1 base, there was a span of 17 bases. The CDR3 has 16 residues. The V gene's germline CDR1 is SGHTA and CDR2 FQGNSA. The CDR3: CASSRSGRLSQETQYF. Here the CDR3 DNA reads TGTGCCAGCAGCCGATCGGGACGACTGTCCCAAGAGACCCAGTACTTC.

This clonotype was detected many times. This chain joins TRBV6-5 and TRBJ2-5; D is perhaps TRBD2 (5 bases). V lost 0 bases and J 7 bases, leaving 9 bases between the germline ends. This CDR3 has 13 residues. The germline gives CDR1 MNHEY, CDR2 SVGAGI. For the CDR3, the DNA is TGTGCCAGCAGTTACTCCGGGATAGCGACCCAGTACTTC. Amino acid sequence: CASSYSGIATQYF.

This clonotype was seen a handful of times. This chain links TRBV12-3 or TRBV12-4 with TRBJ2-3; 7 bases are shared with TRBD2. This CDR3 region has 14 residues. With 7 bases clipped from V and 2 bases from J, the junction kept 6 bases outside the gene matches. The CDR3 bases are TGTGCCAGCACGAGGGAGGGCCCCACAGATACGCAGTATTTT. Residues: CASTREGPTDTQYF.

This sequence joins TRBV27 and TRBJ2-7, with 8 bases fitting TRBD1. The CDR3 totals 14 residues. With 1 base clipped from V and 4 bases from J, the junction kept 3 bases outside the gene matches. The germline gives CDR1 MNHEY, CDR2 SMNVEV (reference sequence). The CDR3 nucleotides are TGTGCCAGCAGTTTATTACAGGGGGTGTACGAGCAGTACTTC. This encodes CASSLLQGVYEQYF.

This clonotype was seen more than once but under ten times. The DNA of the CDR3 is TGCAGTGCCTTTGGCGGGACAGGGGGCACAGATACGCAGTATTTT. This translates into CSAFGGTGGTDTQYF. The rearrangement links TRBV20-1 to TRBJ2-3; TRBD1 matches at 10 bases. Germline V gene lookup returns CDR1 DFQATT and CDR2 SNEGSKA (reference sequence). The CDR3 runs 15 residues. With V trimmed by 6 bases and J by 1 base, 7 bases remained unmatched.